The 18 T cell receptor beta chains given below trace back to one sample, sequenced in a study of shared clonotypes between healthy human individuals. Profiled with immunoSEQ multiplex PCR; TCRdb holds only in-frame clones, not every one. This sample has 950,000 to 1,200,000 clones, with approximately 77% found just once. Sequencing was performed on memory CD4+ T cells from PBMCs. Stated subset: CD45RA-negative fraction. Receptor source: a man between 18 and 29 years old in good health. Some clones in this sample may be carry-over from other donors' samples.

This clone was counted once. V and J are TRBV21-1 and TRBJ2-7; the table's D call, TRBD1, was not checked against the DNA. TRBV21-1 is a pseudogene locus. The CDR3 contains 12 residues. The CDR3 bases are TGTGCCAGCAGCAATCCAGCTGGGGCGCAGTACTTC. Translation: CASSNPAGAQYF.

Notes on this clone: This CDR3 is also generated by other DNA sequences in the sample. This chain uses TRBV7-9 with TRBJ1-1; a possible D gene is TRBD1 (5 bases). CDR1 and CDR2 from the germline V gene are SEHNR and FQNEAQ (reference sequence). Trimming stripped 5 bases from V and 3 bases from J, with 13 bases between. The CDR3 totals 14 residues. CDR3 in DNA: TGTGCCAGCAGCCTAGGGGTTTACTACACTGAAGCTTTCTTT. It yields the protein CASSLGVYYTEAFF. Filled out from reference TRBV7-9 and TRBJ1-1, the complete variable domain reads DTGVSQNPRHKITKRGQNVTFRCDPISEHNRLYWYRQTLGQGPEFLTYFQNEAQLEKSRLLSDRFSAERPKGSFSTLEIQRTEQGDSAMYLCASSLGVYYTEAFFGQGTRLTVV.

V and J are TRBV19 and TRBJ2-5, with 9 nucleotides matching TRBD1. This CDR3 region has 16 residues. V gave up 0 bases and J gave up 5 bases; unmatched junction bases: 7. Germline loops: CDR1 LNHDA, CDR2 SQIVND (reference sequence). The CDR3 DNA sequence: TGTGCCAGTAGTATAGATCCGGGACAGGGATGGGAGACCCAGTACTTC. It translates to CASSIDPGQGWETQYF.

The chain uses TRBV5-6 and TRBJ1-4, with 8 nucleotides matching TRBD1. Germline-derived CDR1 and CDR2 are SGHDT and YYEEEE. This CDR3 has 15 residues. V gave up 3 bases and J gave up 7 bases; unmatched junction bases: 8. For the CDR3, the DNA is TGTGCCAGCAGCTGGCAGGGGGCACGGCGTGAAAAACTGTTTTTT. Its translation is CASSWQGARREKLFF.

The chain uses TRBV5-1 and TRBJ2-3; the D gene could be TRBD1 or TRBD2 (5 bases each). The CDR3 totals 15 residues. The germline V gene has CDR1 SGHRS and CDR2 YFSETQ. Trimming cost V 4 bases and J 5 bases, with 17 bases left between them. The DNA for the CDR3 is TGCGCCAGCAGCCCGGCCGGGACCGCGGTAGATACGCAGTATTTT. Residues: CASSPAGTAVDTQYF.

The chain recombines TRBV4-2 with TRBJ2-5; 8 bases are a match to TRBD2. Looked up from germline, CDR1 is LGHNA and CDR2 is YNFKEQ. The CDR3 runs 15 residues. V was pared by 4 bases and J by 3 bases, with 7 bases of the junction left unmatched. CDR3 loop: CASSPGGAGEETQYF. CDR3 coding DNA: TGTGCCAGCAGCCCGGGTGGAGCGGGAGAAGAGACCCAGTACTTC.

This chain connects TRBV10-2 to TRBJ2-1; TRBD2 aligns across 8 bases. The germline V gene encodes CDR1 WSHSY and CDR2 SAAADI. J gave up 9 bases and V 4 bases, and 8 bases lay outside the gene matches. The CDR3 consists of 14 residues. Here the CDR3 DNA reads TGCGCCAGCAGTGTTGTTAGCGGGGCGAGTGAGCAGTTCTTC. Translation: CASSVVSGASEQFF.

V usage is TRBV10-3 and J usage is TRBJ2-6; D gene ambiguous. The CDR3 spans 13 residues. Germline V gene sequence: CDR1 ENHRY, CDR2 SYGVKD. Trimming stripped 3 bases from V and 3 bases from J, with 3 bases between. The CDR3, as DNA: TGTGCCATCAGTGACTTTGGGGCCAACGTCCTGACTTTC. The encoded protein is CAISDFGANVLTF.

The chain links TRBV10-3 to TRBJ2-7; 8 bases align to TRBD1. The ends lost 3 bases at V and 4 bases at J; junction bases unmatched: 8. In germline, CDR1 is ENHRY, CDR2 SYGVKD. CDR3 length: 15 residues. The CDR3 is CAISERTGKGYEQYF. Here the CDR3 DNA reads TGTGCCATCAGTGAAAGGACAGGGAAGGGGTACGAGCAGTACTTC.

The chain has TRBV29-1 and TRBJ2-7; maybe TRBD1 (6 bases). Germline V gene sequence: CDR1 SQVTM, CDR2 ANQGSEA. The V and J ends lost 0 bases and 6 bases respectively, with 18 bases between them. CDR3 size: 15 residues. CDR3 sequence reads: CSVEDNLKVRGEQYF. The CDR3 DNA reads TGCAGCGTTGAAGATAACCTTAAAGTCAGGGGCGAGCAGTACTTC.

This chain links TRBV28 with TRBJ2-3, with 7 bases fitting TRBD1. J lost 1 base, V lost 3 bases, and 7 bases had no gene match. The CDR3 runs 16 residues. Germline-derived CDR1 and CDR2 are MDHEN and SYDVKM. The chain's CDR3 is CASSFRQGRGTDTQYF. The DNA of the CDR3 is TGTGCCAGCAGTTTTCGACAGGGAAGGGGCACAGATACGCAGTATTTT.

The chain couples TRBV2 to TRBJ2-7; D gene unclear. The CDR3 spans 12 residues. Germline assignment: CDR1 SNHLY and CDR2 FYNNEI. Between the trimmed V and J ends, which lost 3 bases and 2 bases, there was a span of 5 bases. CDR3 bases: TGTGCCAGCAGTGAGATGACCTACGAGCAGTACTTC. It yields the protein CASSEMTYEQYF.

The CDR3 spells CASSPPFGKTSRFNTGELFF. DNA of the CDR3: TGTGCCAGCAGTCCCCCTTTCGGAAAGACTAGCCGTTTTAACACCGGGGAGCTGTTTTTT. V usage is TRBV28 and J usage is TRBJ2-2; TRBD2 matches 7 bases. This CDR3 spans 20 amino acids. Trimming at V came to 5 bases and at J to 2 bases, leaving 20 bases not matched to a gene. Germline CDR1 and CDR2: MDHEN and SYDVKM.

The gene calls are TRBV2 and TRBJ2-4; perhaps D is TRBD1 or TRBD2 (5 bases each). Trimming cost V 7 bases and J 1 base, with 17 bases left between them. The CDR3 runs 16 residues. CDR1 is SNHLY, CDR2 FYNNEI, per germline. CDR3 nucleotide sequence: TGTGCCAGCAATGCGAGAGGGGTTTGGGCCAAAAACATTCAGTACTTC. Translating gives CASNARGVWAKNIQYF.

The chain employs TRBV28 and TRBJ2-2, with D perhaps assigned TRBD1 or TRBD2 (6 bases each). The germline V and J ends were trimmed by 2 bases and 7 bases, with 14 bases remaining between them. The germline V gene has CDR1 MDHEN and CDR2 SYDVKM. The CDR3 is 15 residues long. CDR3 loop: CASSLPLAGHGELFF. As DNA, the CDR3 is TGTGCCAGCAGTTTACCCTTGGCGGGACACGGGGAGCTGTTTTTT.

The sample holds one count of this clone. The CDR3 DNA reads TGTGCCAGCAGTTTTCCCGTCGGCTCAACTAATGAAAAACTGTTTTTT. Amino acids: CASSFPVGSTNEKLFF. The chain joins TRBV6-5 to TRBJ1-4; D is undetermined. The length of the CDR3 is 16 residues. Trimming left V 4 bases short and J 0 bases short, with 12 bases between. CDR1 is MNHEY and CDR2 is SVGAGI in the germline V gene.

The CDR3 DNA reads TGCAGCCTCCGGACGACCACTAGCACAGATACGCAGTATTTT. Translating it yields CSLRTTTSTDTQYF. The V gene is TRBV29-1, the J gene TRBJ2-3; D unresolved. The CDR3 is made up of 14 amino acids. V was pared by 8 bases and J by 0 bases, with 15 bases between. Germline V lookup: CDR1 SQVTM, CDR2 ANQGSEA.

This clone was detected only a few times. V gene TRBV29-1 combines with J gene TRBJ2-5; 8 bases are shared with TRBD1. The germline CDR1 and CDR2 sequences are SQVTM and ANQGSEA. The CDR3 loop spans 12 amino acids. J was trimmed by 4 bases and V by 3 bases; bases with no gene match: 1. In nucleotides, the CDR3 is TGCAGCGTTGAGACAGGGGTAGAGACCCAGTACTTC. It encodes CSVETGVETQYF.